This T cell receptor beta chain was captured in a study of OX40 agonist ivuxolimab in advanced cancers. Trimming shortened V by 1 base and J by 0 bases, and 19 bases separated the two germline ends. The germline CDR1 and CDR2 sequences are MDHEN and SYDVKM. CDR3 length: 19 residues. Profiling relied on immunoSEQ multiplex PCR, and the TCRdb table lists in-frame clones only, not all of them. The table records 65,000 to 70,000 clones, almost 90% of them present only once. This sequence joins TRBV28 and TRBJ1-3, with a tentative D call TRBD1 (6 bases). Sequenced material: CD4+ or CD8+ T cells sorted from blood, taken in a trial of the OX40 agonist ivuxolimab. The source of this sequence is an adult with an advanced solid tumor such as melanoma, head and neck, liver or kidney cancer. CDR3 residues: CASSLSLGGRRLSGNTIYF. The CDR3 coding sequence is TGTGCCAGCAGTTTATCATTGGGGGGCAGACGACTCTCTGGAAACACCATATATTTT.